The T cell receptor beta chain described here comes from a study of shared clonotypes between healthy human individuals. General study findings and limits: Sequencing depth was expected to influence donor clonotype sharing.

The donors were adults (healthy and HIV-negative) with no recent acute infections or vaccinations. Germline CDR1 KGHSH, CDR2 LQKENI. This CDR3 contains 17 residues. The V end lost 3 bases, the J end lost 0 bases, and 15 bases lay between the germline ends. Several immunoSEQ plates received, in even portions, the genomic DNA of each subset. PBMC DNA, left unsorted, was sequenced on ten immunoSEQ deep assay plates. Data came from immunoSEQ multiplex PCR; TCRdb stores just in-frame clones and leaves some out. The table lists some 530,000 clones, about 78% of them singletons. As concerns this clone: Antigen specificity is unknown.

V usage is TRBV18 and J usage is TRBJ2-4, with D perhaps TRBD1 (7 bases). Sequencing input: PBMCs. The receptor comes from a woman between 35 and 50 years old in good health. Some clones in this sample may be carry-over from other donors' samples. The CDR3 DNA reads TGTGCCAGCTCACCGTGGAGGGACAGCTTAGCCAAAAACATTCAGTACTTC. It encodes CASSPWRDSLAKNIQYF.